This is a list of T cell receptor beta chains from one sample in a study of cytotoxic CD8 clonotypes in ibrutinib-treated CLL. This table comes from immunoSEQ multiplex PCR, and its TCRdb copy is limited to in-frame clones, with some not included. Among roughly 150,000 clones listed, approximately 80% were seen once. Sequencing used PBMCs, obtained after 24 months of ibrutinib treatment. These receptors were taken from a human donor with chronic lymphocytic leukemia. The CDR3 runs from the conserved cysteine through the conserved F or W. Fields, in order: V gene, J gene, clone size, D gene, CDR3 protein, CDR3 DNA. D genes are given only for firm matches. Clone size is shown for a subset of rows, as once, few, many or a class of expanded clone.

TRBV11-2	TRBJ1-2	.	.	CASSLAGSNYGYTF	TGTGCCAGCAGCTTAGCAGGTTCTAACTATGGCTACACCTTC
TRBV11-2	TRBJ2-2	.	.	CASSFGQGNTGELFF	TGTGCCAGCAGCTTCGGGCAGGGGAACACCGGGGAGCTGTTTTTT
TRBV28	TRBJ2-1	.	TRBD1	CASLIRTGSHNEQFF	TGTGCCAGCCTTATAAGGACAGGGTCCCACAATGAGCAGTTCTTC
TRBV6-6	TRBJ2-7	.	.	CASSSGLGYEQYF	TGTGCCAGCAGCTCGGGCTTAGGTTACGAGCAGTACTTC
TRBV4-2	TRBJ2-7	.	.	CASSPSGARRSYEQYF	TGTGCCAGCAGCCCTTCCGGAGCCCGCCGCTCCTACGAGCAGTACTTC
TRBV19	TRBJ2-1	.	.	CASRSGHSSYNEQFF	TGTGCCAGTAGGTCGGGACATAGCTCCTACAATGAGCAGTTCTTC
TRBV18	TRBJ2-2	.	TRBD1	CASSPPFWTGGDRRYTGELFF	TGTGCCAGCTCACCACCGTTTTGGACAGGGGGCGATCGTAGGTACACCGGGGAGCTGTTTTTT
TRBV7-3	TRBJ2-1	.	.	CASSQLFTNEQFF	TGTGCCAGCAGCCAACTTTTCACCAATGAGCAGTTCTTC
TRBV5-1	TRBJ2-5	.	.	CASSIQGGGRETQYF	TGCGCCAGCAGCATTCAGGGGGGAGGAAGGGAGACCCAGTACTTC
TRBV6-1	TRBJ2-5	.	.	CASGRPGIQETQYF	TGTGCCAGCGGGAGACCAGGGATCCAAGAGACCCAGTACTTC
TRBV10-1	TRBJ1-5	.	.	CASSPTADYSNQPQHF	TGCGCCAGCAGTCCCACAGCGGATTATAGCAATCAGCCCCAGCATTTT
TRBV4-3	TRBJ2-7	.	TRBD2	CASSQDWPREGTYEQYF	TGCGCCAGCAGCCAAGATTGGCCCCGGGAGGGAACCTACGAGCAGTACTTC
TRBV5-1	TRBJ2-2	.	TRBD2	CASSSTATSGYTGELFF	TGCGCCAGCAGCTCGACCGCCACTAGCGGTTACACCGGGGAGCTGTTTTTT
TRBV6-5	TRBJ1-6	.	.	CASSYSRVNSPLHF	TGTGCCAGCAGTTACTCCAGGGTCAATTCACCCCTCCACTTT
TRBV19	TRBJ2-1	.	.	CASSLGVGQNEQFF	TGTGCCAGTAGTCTGGGGGTGGGGCAGAATGAGCAGTTCTTC
TRBV27	TRBJ1-2	.	TRBD1	CASSLSDRGLYGYTF	TGTGCCAGCAGTTTATCGGACAGGGGGCTCTATGGCTACACCTTC
TRBV6-5	TRBJ1-2	.	.	CASSYSLFRAYGYTF	TGTGCCAGCAGTTATAGTCTATTCAGGGCCTATGGCTACACCTTC
TRBV19	TRBJ2-1	.	TRBD2	CASSILAGKGDEQFF	TGTGCCAGTAGTATACTAGCGGGAAAGGGGGATGAGCAGTTCTTC
TRBV4-1	TRBJ2-7	once	.	CASSQRRQAYYEQYF	TGCGCCAGCAGCCAACGTAGACAGGCATACTACGAGCAGTACTTC
TRBV6-1	TRBJ2-7	.	.	CASSLLGQTSYEQYF	TGTGCCAGCAGCCTCCTGGGGCAGACCTCCTACGAGCAGTACTTC
TRBV18	TRBJ1-3	once	.	CASSPSSGSGNTIYF	TGTGCCAGCTCGCCATCATCAGGGTCTGGAAACACCATATATTTT
TRBV6-1	TRBJ1-4	.	.	CASRVLGRANEKLFF	TGTGCCAGCAGAGTCCTGGGACGGGCTAATGAAAAACTGTTTTTT
TRBV27	TRBJ1-1	.	.	CASRGQPTANTEAFF	TGTGCCAGCAGGGGCCAACCGACAGCGAACACTGAAGCTTTCTTT
TRBV5-1	TRBJ2-1	.	.	CASSSRGFVDNEQFF	TGCGCCAGCAGCTCCCGAGGGTTCGTAGACAATGAGCAGTTCTTC
TRBV6-5	TRBJ2-7	few	.	CASSYGRAYEQYF	TGTGCCAGCAGTTATGGGAGAGCCTACGAGCAGTACTTC
TRBV7-3	TRBJ2-1	.	TRBD2	CASSLNAGVSYNEQFF	TGTGCCAGCAGCTTAAATGCGGGAGTTTCCTACAATGAGCAGTTCTTC
TRBV5-1	TRBJ2-7	.	.	CASSRGSYSSYHEQYF	TGCGCCAGCAGCCGGGGGAGTTATTCCTCTTACCACGAGCAGTACTTC
TRBV25-1	TRBJ1-1	few	.	CASSEGGHRNTEAFF	TGTGCCAGCAGTGAAGGCGGGCACAGGAACACTGAAGCTTTCTTT
TRBV13	TRBJ1-1	few	.	CASSSGGRRNTEAFF	TGTGCCAGCAGCTCCGGGGGACGGAGGAACACTGAAGCTTTCTTT
TRBV29-1	TRBJ1-2	.	.	CSARRSTLDGHGYTF	TGCAGCGCCCGAAGATCGACCCTCGACGGCCATGGCTACACCTTC
TRBV5-1	TRBJ1-1	.	.	CASSLNRLTEAFF	TGCGCCAGCAGCTTGAACAGGCTCACTGAAGCTTTCTTT